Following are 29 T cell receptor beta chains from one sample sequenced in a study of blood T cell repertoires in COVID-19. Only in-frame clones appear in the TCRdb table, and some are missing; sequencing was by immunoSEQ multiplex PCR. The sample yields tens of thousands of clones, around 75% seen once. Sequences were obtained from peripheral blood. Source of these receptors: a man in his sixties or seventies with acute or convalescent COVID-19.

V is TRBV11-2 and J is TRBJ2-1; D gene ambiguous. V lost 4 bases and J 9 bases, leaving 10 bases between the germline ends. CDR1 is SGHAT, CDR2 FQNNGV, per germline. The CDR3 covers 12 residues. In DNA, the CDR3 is TGTGCCAGCAGCTCCCCCGCGATTGAGCAGTTCTTC. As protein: CASSSPAIEQFF.

CDR3 loop: CASSPWTSEYNEQFF. CDR3 nucleotides: TGTGCCAGCAGCCCCTGGACTAGCGAATACAATGAGCAGTTCTTC. The gene calls are TRBV7-6 and TRBJ2-1; 9 nucleotides line up with TRBD2. Losses at the gene ends were 5 bases for V and 4 bases for J; bases not matched to a gene: 6. Germline V CDR1 and CDR2: SGHVS, FNYEAQ. The CDR3 covers 15 residues. The whole variable domain, remainder taken from reference TRBV7-6 and TRBJ2-1, is GAGVSQSPRYKVTKRGQDVALRCDPISGHVSLYWYRQALGQGPEFLTYFNYEAQQDKSGLPNDRFSAERPEGSISTLTIQRTEQRDSAMYRCASSPWTSEYNEQFFGPGTRLTVL.

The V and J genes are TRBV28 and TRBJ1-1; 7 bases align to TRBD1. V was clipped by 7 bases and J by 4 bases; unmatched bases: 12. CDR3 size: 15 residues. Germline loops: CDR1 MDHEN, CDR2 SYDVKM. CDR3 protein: CASTDGQVGGTEAFF. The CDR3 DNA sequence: TGTGCCAGCACCGATGGACAGGTTGGGGGCACTGAAGCTTTCTTT.

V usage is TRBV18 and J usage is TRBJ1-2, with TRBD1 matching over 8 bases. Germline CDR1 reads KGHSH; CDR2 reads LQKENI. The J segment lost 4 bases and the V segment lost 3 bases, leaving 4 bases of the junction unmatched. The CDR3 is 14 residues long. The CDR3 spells CASSPDGQGYGYTF. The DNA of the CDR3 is TGTGCCAGCTCACCCGACGGACAGGGCTATGGCTACACCTTC. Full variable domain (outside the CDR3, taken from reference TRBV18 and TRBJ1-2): NAGVMQNPRHLVRRRGQEARLRCSPMKGHSHVYWYRQLPEEGLKFMVYLQKENIIDESGMPKERFSAEFPKEGPSILRIQQVVRGDSAAYFCASSPDGQGYGYTFGSGTRLTVV.

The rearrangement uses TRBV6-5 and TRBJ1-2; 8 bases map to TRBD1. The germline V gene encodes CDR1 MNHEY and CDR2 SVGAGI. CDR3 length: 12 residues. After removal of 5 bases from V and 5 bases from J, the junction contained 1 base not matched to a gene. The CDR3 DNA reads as TGTGCCAGCAGTAACAGGGGGTATGGCTACACCTTC. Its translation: CASSNRGYGYTF.

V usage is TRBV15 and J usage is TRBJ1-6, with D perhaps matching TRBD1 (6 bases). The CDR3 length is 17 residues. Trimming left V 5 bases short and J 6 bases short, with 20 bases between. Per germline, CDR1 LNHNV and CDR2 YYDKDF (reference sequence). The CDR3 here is CATSVGQKSNFNSPLHF. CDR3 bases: TGTGCCACCAGCGTAGGACAGAAATCAAACTTTAATTCACCCCTCCACTTT.

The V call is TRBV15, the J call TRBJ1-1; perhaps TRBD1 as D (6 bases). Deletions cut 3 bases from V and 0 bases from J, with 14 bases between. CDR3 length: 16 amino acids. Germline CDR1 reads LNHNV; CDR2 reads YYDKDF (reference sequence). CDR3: CATSSPRQGLNTEAFF. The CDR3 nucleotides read TGTGCCACCAGCAGTCCCCGGCAGGGGCTGAACACTGAAGCTTTCTTT.

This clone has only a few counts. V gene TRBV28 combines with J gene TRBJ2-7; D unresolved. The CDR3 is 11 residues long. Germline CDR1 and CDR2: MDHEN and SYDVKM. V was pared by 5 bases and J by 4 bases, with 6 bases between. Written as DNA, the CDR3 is TGTGCCAGCAGTATCCAATACGAGCAGTACTTC. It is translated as CASSIQYEQYF. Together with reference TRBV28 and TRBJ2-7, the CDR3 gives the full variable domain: DVKVTQSSRYLVKRTGEKVFLECVQDMDHENMFWYRQDPGLGLRLIYFSYDVKMKEKGDIPEGYSVSREKKERFSLILESASTNQTSMYLCASSIQYEQYFGPGTRLTVT.

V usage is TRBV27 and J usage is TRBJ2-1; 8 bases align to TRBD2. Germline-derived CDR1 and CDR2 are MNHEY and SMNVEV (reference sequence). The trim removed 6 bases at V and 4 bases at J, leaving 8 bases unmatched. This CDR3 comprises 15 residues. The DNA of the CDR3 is TGTGCCAGCAGGGTGTCTAGCGGGCCATACAATGAGCAGTTCTTC. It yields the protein CASRVSSGPYNEQFF.

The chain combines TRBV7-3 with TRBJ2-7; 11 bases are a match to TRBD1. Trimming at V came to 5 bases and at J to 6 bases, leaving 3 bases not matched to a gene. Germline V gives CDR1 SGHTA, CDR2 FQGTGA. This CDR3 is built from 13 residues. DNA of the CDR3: TGTGCCAGCAGCCGGGGGACAGGGGGCGAGCAGTACTTC. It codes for CASSRGTGGEQYF.

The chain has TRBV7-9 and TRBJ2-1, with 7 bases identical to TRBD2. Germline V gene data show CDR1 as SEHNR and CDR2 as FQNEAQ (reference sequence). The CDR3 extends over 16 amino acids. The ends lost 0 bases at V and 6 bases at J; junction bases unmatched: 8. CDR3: CASSLAVGGPGNEQFF. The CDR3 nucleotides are TGTGCCAGCAGCTTAGCAGTGGGAGGGCCGGGCAATGAGCAGTTCTTC.

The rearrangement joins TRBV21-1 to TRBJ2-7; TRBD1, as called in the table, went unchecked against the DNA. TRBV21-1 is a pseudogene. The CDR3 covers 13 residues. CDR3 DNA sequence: TGTGCCAGCAGCAACCGGGACAGCTACGAGCAGTACTTC. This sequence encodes CASSNRDSYEQYF.

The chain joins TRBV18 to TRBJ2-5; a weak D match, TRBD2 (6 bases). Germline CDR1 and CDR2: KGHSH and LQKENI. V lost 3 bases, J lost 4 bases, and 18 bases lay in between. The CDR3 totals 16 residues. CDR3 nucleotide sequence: TGTGCCAGCTCACCCCTGGGGGGAAAGCCTACAGAGACCCAGTACTTC. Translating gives CASSPLGGKPTETQYF.

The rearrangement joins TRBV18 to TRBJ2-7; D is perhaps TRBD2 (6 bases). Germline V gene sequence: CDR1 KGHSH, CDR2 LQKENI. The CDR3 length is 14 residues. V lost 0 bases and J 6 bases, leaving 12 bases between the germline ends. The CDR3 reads CASSPPATGGEQYF. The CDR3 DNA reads TGTGCCAGCTCACCACCGGCGACCGGGGGCGAGCAGTACTTC.

The CDR3 sequence is CASRAGTVSYEQYF. In nucleotides, the CDR3 is TGTGCCAGCAGGGCCGGGACAGTCTCCTACGAGCAGTACTTC. This chain uses TRBV6-6 with TRBJ2-7; 7 positions agree with TRBD1. The CDR3 has 14 residues. CDR1 MNHNY and CDR2 SVGAGI come from the germline V gene (reference sequence). V was clipped by 6 bases and J by 0 bases; unmatched bases: 5.

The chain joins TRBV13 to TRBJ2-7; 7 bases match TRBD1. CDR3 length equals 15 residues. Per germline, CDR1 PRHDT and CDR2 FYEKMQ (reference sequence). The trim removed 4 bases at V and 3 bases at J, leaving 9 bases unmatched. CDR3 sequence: CASSSRTGKDYEQYF. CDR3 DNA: TGTGCCAGCAGCTCCCGGACAGGAAAAGACTACGAGCAGTACTTC. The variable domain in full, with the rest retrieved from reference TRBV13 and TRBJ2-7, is AAGVIQSPRHLIKEKRETATLKCYPIPRHDTVYWYQQGPGQDPQFLISFYEKMQSDKGSIPDRFSAQQFSDYHSELNMSSLELGDSALYFCASSSRTGKDYEQYFGPGTRLTVT.

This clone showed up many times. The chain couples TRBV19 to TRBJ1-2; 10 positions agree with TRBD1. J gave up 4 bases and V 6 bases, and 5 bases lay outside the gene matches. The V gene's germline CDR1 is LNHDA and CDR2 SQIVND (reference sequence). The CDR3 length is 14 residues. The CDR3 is CASSRQGATYGYTF. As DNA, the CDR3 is TGTGCCAGTAGCCGACAGGGGGCAACCTATGGCTACACCTTC.

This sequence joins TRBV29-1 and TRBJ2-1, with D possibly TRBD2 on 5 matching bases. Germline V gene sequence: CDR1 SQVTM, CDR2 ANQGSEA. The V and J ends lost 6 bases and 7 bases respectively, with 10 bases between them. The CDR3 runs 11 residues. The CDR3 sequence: CSVAPGNEQFF. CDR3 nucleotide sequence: TGCAGCGTGGCGCCGGGGAATGAGCAGTTCTTC.

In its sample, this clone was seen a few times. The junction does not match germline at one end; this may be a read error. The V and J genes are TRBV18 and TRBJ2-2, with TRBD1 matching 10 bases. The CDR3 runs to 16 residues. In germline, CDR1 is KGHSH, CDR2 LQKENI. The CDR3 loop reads CASSAPGQGSTGELFF. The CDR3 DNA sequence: TGTGCCAGCTCAGCACCGGGACAGGGGAGCACCGGGGAGCTGTTTTTT.

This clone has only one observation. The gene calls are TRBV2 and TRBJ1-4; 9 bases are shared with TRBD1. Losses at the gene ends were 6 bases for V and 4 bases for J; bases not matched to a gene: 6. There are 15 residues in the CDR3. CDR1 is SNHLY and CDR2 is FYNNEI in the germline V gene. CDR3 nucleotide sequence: TGTGCCAGCAGGAACAGGGGGCCGGTTAATGAAAAACTGTTTTTT. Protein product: CASRNRGPVNEKLFF. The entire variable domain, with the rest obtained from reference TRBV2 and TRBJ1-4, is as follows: EPEVTQTPSHQVTQMGQEVILRCVPISNHLYFYWYRQILGQKVEFLVSFYNNEISEKSEIFDDQFSVERPDGSNFTLKIRSTKLEDSAMYFCASRNRGPVNEKLFFGSGTQLSVL.

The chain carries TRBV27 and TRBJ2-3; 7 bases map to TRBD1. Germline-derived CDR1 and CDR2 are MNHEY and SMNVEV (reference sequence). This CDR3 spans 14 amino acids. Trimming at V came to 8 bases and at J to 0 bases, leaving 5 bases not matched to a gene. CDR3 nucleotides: TGTGCCAGCTCACAGGGGTTTAGCACAGATACGCAGTATTTT. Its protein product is CASSQGFSTDTQYF.

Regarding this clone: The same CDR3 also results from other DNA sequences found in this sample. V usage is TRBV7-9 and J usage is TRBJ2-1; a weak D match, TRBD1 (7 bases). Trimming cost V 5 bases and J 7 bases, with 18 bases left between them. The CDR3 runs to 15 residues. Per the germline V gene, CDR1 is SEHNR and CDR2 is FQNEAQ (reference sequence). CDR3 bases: TGTGCCAGCAGCCTGACAGGGAGGACAGATAATGAGCAGTTCTTC. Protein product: CASSLTGRTDNEQFF. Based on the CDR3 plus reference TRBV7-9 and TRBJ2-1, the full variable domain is DTGVSQNPRHKITKRGQNVTFRCDPISEHNRLYWYRQTLGQGPEFLTYFQNEAQLEKSRLLSDRFSAERPKGSFSTLEIQRTEQGDSAMYLCASSLTGRTDNEQFFGPGTRLTVL.

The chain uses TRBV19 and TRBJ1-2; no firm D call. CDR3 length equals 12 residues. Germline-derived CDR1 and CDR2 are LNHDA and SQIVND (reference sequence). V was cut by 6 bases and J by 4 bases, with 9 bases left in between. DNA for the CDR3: TGTGCCAGTAGCACAGCTACCTATGGCTACACCTTC. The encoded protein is CASSTATYGYTF.

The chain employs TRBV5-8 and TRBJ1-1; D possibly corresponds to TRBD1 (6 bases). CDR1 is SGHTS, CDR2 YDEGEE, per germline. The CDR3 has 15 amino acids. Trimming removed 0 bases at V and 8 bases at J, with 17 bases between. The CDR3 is CASSLAGQKLREAFF. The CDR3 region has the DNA TGTGCCAGCAGCTTGGCCGGACAGAAGCTAAGGGAAGCTTTCTTT.

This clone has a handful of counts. CDR3: CATSEGGGNQPQHF. DNA of the CDR3: TGTGCCACCAGTGAAGGGGGCGGCAATCAGCCCCAGCATTTT. This sequence joins TRBV24-1 and TRBJ1-5; 7 bases line up with TRBD1. V trimming: 4 bases; J trimming: 2 bases; junction bases outside the gene matches: 1. The CDR3 has 14 amino acids. CDR1 and CDR2 from the germline V gene are KGHDR and SFDVKD.

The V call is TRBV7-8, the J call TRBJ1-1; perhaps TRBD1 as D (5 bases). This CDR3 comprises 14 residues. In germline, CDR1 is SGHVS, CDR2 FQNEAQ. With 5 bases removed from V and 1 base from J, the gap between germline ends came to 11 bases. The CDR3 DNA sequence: TGTGCCAGCAGCCTGGGGACTGCGAACACTGAAGCTTTCTTT. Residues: CASSLGTANTEAFF.

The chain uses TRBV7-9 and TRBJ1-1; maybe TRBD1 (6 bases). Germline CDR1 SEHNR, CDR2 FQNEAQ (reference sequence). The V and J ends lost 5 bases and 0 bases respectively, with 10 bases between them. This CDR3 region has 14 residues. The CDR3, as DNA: TGTGCCAGCAGCCGAGGACAGTTGAACACTGAAGCTTTCTTT. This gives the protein CASSRGQLNTEAFF.

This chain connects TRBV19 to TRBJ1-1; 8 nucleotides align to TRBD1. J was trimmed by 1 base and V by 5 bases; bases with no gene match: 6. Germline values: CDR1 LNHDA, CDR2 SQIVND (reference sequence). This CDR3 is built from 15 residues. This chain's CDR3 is CASSPWTGPNTEAFF. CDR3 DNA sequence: TGTGCCAGTAGTCCGTGGACAGGGCCGAACACTGAAGCTTTCTTT. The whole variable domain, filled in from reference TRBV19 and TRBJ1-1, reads DGGITQSPKYLFRKEGQNVTLSCEQNLNHDAMYWYRQDPGQGLRLIYYSQIVNDFQKGDIAEGYSVSREKKESFPLTVTSAQKNPTAFYLCASSPWTGPNTEAFFGQGTRLTVV.

CDR3 coding DNA: TGTGCCAGCAGCTCCCTGGGCGGGAGCGAGCAGTACTTC. It encodes CASSSLGGSEQYF. The chain uses TRBV7-9 and TRBJ2-7, with 7 positions matching TRBD2. The V gene end was trimmed by 4 bases and the J gene end by 6 bases; junction bases not matched to a gene: 6. Germline V gives CDR1 SEHNR, CDR2 FQNEAQ (reference sequence). The CDR3 runs to 13 residues.